This T cell receptor (beta chain) was sequenced in a study of T cells in Graves' hyperthyroidism and ophthalmopathy. General study points: Blood also contained most expanded thyroid clonotypes above 0.001.

The CDR3 length is 14 residues. V was trimmed by 3 bases and J by 3 bases, leaving 11 bases between them. Germline CDR1 reads ENHRY; CDR2 reads SYGVKD. Diagnostic assessment was based on clinical symptoms, serum thyroxine and TRAb, thyroid ultrasound and orbital computed tomography. TCR beta CDR3 region amplification was performed from RNA transcripts. Carried out on the TCR CDR3, a first-round RT-PCR used the HTBI primer set. TCRdb itself ran the multiplex PCR reads through MiXCR, one entry per CDR3 protein. The sample shows about 640,000 distinct CDR3 sequences, about 45% of them seen only once. This clonotype was recorded many times. What it binds is not known.

This TCR derives from an adult man with Graves' disease, either hyperthyroidism or ophthalmopathy (not recorded which). The chain is built from TRBV10-3 and TRBJ1-1, with D possibly being TRBD1 (6 bases). Sequences were obtained from peripheral blood or thyroid tissue (not recorded which). CDR3 in amino acids: CAISERTEDTEAFF. Written as DNA, the CDR3 is TGTGCCATCAGTGAAAGGACAGAAGACACTGAAGCTTTCTTT.